The 16 T cell receptor beta chains in this list originate from one sample, sequenced in a study of vaccination and CD4 T cells after COVID-19. Antigens for these TCRs are unknown. Treatment in this sample: roughly 10-day PBMC culture with coronavirus spike peptide pools or control peptides (ViraFEST assay). The Oncomine TCR Beta short-read assay was applied to DNA of cultured CD4+ T cells. Via MiXCR, TCRdb re-called the PCR reads, giving one row per CDR3 protein. The sample contains some 20,000 distinct CDR3 sequences, roughly 44% of which appear only once. Sample: CD4+ T cells from blood, cultured in vitro, taken before SARS-CoV-2 vaccination. All receptors come from a human donor who received a COVID-19 vaccine.

CDR3 DNA: TGCAGCGTTGAATCTGGGGCTTTCTTT. Amino acids: CSVESGAFF. The rearrangement links TRBV29-1 to TRBJ1-1; the D is unclear. CDR1 and CDR2 from the germline V gene are SQVTM and ANQGSEA. The CDR3 covers 9 residues. Trimming removed 2 bases at V and 11 bases at J, with 6 bases between.

This clonotype has a handful of counts. The chain is built from TRBV7-2 and TRBJ1-4, with a tentative D call TRBD1 (6 bases). The CDR3 is 15 residues long. V was cut by 1 base and J by 4 bases, with 10 bases left in between. CDR1 and CDR2 from the germline V gene are SGHTA and FQGNSA. In nucleotides, the CDR3 is TGTGCCAGCAGCTTAGACGGGACATATAATGAAAAACTGTTTTTT. It encodes CASSLDGTYNEKLFF. Variable domain in full (rest from reference TRBV7-2 and TRBJ1-4): GAGVSQSPSNKVTEKGKDVELRCDPISGHTALYWYRQSLGQGLEFLIYFQGNSAPDKSGLPSDRFSAERTGGSVSTLTIQRTQQEDSAVYLCASSLDGTYNEKLFFGSGTQLSVL.

This clonotype was counted between two and nine times. DNA of the CDR3: TGCAGTGCTAAAGCGGGGGGTACCACAGATACGCAGTATTTT. Residues: CSAKAGGTTDTQYF. The J gene is TRBJ2-3, the V gene TRBV20-1, with 9 bases matching TRBD2. Germline CDR1 is DFQATT and CDR2 is SNEGSKA (reference sequence). The V and J ends lost 4 bases and 2 bases, in that order; junction bases with no gene match: 4. The CDR3 loop spans 14 amino acids.

This chain links TRBV12-3 or TRBV12-4 with TRBJ1-5, with 7 bases matching TRBD1. The ends lost 3 bases at V and 7 bases at J; junction bases unmatched: 3. The CDR3 consists of 13 residues. Written as DNA, the CDR3 is TGTGCCAGCAGTTTCTTCAGGGGGCAGCCCCAGCATTTT. This codes for CASSFFRGQPQHF.

The chain links TRBV30 to TRBJ1-6; D is undetermined. Germline values: CDR1 GTSNPN, CDR2 SVGIG (reference sequence). The CDR3 has 13 residues. Trimming removed 4 bases from V and 8 bases from J, with 12 bases in between. CDR3 nucleotide sequence: TGTGCCTGGAACCGGGGTTTGGATTCACCCCTCCACTTT. It is translated as CAWNRGLDSPLHF.

This clonotype is classed as medium-sized. This chain joins TRBV24-1 and TRBJ1-1, with D tentatively TRBD1 (6 bases). With 1 base removed from V and 8 bases from J, the gap between germline ends came to 7 bases. Germline V gives CDR1 KGHDR, CDR2 SFDVKD. CDR3 length: 12 amino acids. CDR3 residues: CATSDFTGEAFF. DNA of the CDR3: TGTGCCACCAGTGATTTTACAGGGGAAGCTTTCTTT.

CDR3 DNA: TGTGCCAGCAGCCCTACGGGACAGAGCTCCTACGAGCAGTACTTC. Its protein is CASSPTGQSSYEQYF. The chain combines TRBV12-2 with TRBJ2-7; whether TRBD1, the table's D call, matches the DNA was not checked. TRBV12-2 is a pseudogene. This CDR3 is 15 amino acids long.

J is TRBJ1-2 and V is TRBV7-9, with D unclear. V was clipped by 5 bases and J by 0 bases, with 13 bases between them. Germline V gene sequence: CDR1 SEHNR, CDR2 FQNEAQ (reference sequence). The CDR3 runs 15 residues. Here the CDR3 reads CASSPAAPSNYGYTF. The CDR3, as DNA: TGTGCCAGCAGCCCGGCCGCTCCCTCTAACTATGGCTACACCTTC.

This clonotype was found a few times. The chain employs TRBV2 and TRBJ2-3; 8 bases are a match to TRBD2. Per germline, CDR1 SNHLY and CDR2 FYNNEI. The CDR3 has 14 amino acids. Trimming took 9 bases from V and 4 from J; bases not matched to a gene: 9. CDR3 DNA: TGTGCCAGAGCCCTTAGCGGGGTGGCAGATACGCAGTATTTT. This translates into CARALSGVADTQYF.

The rearrangement links TRBV12-3 or TRBV12-4 to TRBJ2-1, with D perhaps TRBD1 or TRBD2 (5 bases each). The CDR3 spans 12 residues. Trimming stripped 4 bases from V and 9 bases from J, with 10 bases between. The DNA of the CDR3 is TGTGCCAGCAGTTGGTCGGGGCCTGAGCAGTTCTTC. It specifies CASSWSGPEQFF.

This clonotype was found a few times. This sequence joins TRBV10-2 and TRBJ2-2; 12 bases are a match to TRBD2. The CDR3 sequence is 15 residues long. Germline CDR1 and CDR2: WSHSY and SAAADI. V trimming: 6 bases; J trimming: 4 bases; junction bases outside the gene matches: 3. The CDR3 sequence is CASRTSGGGTGELFF. CDR3 DNA sequence: TGCGCCAGCAGGACTAGCGGGGGCGGCACCGGGGAGCTGTTTTTT.

This clonotype was recorded a few times. The genes are TRBV20-1 and TRBJ1-3; 9 nucleotides align to TRBD1. The CDR3 extends over 16 amino acids. The ends lost 5 bases at V and 3 bases at J; junction bases unmatched: 11. The germline gives CDR1 DFQATT, CDR2 SNEGSKA (reference sequence). CDR3 sequence (DNA): TGCAGTGCTTCCCGAGGGACAGGGATGTATGGAAACACCATATATTTT. Its protein is CSASRGTGMYGNTIYF.

This chain links TRBV6-1 with TRBJ1-4; D gene uncertain. Trimming took 0 bases from V and 7 from J, leaving 12 bases between them. The CDR3 spans 15 residues. CDR1 and CDR2 from the germline V gene are MNHNS and SASEGT. DNA of the CDR3: TGTGCCAGCAGTGAAGCGCTCTTCGGGGTTGAAAAACTGTTTTTT. It specifies CASSEALFGVEKLFF.

The chain is built from TRBV18 and TRBJ1-5; TRBD1 aligns across 8 bases. CDR1 and CDR2 from the germline V gene are KGHSH and LQKENI. Trimming took 2 bases from V and 6 from J; bases not matched to a gene: 9. This CDR3 spans 16 amino acids. The DNA for the CDR3 is TGTGCCAGCTCACCAAACCAGGGGGCTCCGGCTCAGCCCCAGCATTTT. Translating gives CASSPNQGAPAQPQHF. The complete variable domain, with remaining parts taken from reference TRBV18 and TRBJ1-5, reads NAGVMQNPRHLVRRRGQEARLRCSPMKGHSHVYWYRQLPEEGLKFMVYLQKENIIDESGMPKERFSAEFPKEGPSILRIQQVVRGDSAAYFCASSPNQGAPAQPQHFGDGTRLSIL.

This chain connects TRBV7-7 to TRBJ2-5, with D tentatively TRBD2 (5 bases). The ends were cut back, 0 bases at V and 5 bases at J, with 7 bases in the middle. Germline CDR1 is SSHAT and CDR2 is FNYEAQ (reference sequence). The CDR3 runs 13 residues. This CDR3 is CASSLAEGETQYF. CDR3 nucleotide sequence: TGTGCCAGCAGCTTAGCTGAGGGCGAGACCCAGTACTTC.

The rearrangement uses TRBV10-3 and TRBJ1-5, with 11 bases that match TRBD1. V lost 5 bases to trimming and J lost 6 bases; unmatched junction nucleotides: 6. This CDR3 has 15 amino acids. Germline CDR1 reads ENHRY; CDR2 reads SYGVKD. DNA of the CDR3: TGTGCCATCAGTCACGGGACAGGGGGGGGTCAGCCCCAGCATTTT. Protein product: CAISHGTGGGQPQHF.